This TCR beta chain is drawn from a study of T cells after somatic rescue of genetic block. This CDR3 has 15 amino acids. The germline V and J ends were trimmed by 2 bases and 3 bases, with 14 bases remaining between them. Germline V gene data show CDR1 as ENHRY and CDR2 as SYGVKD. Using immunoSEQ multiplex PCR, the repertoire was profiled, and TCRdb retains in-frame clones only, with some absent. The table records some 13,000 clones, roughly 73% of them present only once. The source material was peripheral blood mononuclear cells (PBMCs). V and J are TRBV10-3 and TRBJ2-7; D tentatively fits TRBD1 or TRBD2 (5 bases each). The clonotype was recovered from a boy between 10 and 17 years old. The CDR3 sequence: CAISEPNRDHYEQYF. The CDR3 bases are TGTGCCATCAGTGAGCCGAACCGGGACCACTACGAGCAGTACTTC.